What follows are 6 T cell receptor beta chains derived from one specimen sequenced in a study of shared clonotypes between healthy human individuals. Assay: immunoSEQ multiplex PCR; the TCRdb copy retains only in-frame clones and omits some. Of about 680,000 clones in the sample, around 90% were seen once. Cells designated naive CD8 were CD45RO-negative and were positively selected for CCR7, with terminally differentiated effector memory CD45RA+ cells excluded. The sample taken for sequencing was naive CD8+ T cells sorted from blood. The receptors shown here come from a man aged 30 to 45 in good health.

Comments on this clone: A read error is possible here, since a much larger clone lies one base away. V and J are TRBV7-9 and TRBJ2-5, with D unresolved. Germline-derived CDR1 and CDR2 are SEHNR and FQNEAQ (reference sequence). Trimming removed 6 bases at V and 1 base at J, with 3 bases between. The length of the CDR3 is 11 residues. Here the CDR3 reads CASRSQETQYF. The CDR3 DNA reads TGTGCCAGCAGATCCCAAGAGACCCAGTACTTC. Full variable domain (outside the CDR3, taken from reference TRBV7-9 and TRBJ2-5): DTGVSQNPRHKITKRGQNVTFRCDPISEHNRLYWYRQTLGQGPEFLTYFQNEAQLEKSRLLSDRFSAERPKGSFSTLEIQRTEQGDSAMYLCASRSQETQYFGPGTRLLVL.

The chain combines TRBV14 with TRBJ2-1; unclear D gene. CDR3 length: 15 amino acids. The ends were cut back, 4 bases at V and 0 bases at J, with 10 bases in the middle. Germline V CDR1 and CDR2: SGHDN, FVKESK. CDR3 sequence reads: CASSRRKSSYNEQFF. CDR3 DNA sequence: TGTGCCAGCAGCCGGCGGAAGAGCTCCTACAATGAGCAGTTCTTC.

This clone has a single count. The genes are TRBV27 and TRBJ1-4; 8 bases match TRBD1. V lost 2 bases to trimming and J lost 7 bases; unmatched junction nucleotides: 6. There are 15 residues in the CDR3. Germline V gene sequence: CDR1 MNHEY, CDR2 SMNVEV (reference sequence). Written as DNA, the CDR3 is TGTGCCAGCAGTTTAACGAGGACAGGGAGTGAAAAACTGTTTTTT. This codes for CASSLTRTGSEKLFF. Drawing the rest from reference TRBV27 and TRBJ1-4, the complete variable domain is EAQVTQNPRYLITVTGKKLTVTCSQNMNHEYMSWYRQDPGLGLRQIYYSMNVEVTDKGDVPEGYKVSRKEKRNFPLILESPSPNQTSLYFCASSLTRTGSEKLFFGSGTQLSVL.

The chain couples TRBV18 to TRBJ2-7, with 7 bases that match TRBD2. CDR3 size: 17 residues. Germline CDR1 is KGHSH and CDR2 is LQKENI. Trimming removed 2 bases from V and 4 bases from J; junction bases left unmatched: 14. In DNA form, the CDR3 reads TGTGCCAGCTCACCAAGCCCGGGGAGGGGAGGTCTGTACGAGCAGTACTTC. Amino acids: CASSPSPGRGGLYEQYF.

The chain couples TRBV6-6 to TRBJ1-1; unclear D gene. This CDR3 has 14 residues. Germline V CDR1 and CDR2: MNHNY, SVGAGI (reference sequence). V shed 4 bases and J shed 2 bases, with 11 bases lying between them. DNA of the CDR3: TGTGCCAGCAGTTCAAGTCAGGAAAACACTGAAGCTTTCTTT. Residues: CASSSSQENTEAFF.

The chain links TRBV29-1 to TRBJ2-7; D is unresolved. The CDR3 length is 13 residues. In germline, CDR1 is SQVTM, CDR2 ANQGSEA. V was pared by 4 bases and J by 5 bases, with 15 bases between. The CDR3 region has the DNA TGCAGCGTTGTGGACCATAATTCCGACGAGCAGTACTTC. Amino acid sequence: CSVVDHNSDEQYF.